This T cell receptor beta chain was sequenced in a study of CD8+ T cells in alopecia areata. Broader study findings: TCR sharing was clearer in mice than between patients, perhaps partly owing to patient HLA diversity. The study found higher clonality in lesional than normal scalp, especially in alopecia totalis/universalis. Resident alphabeta T-cell populations of normal skin are likewise subject to sequencing in scalp samples.

It was from PBMCs that CD4+ and CD8+ T cells were sorted. RNA was extracted and reverse transcribed into cDNA as the sequencing template. Produced via immunoSEQ multiplex PCR; TCRdb's table is partial and in-frame only. The data hold some 200,000 clones, with approximately 53% observed a single time. As to this clone: Its specificity is not known.

The germline gives CDR1 MNHEY, CDR2 SVGAGI. The CDR3 loop spans 16 amino acids. The V and J ends lost 0 bases and 4 bases, in that order; junction bases with no gene match: 9. What was sequenced was CD8+ T cells sorted from blood. The genes are TRBV6-5 and TRBJ2-7; TRBD2 agrees at 7 bases. This TCR derives from a human donor in good health. In DNA, the CDR3 is TGTGCCAGCAGTTACTCGGTAGGGACTACAGGTTACGAGCAGTACTTC. Encoded protein: CASSYSVGTTGYEQYF.